This TCR beta chain came from a study of cytomegalovirus exposure and HLA in healthy donors. The study, taken as a whole, reports: As was reported, the HLA-A and HLA-B alleles of most subjects were accurately predicted from TCR beta sequences. By HLA locus, TCR association rates varied in a later analysis, with DRB1 showing the most and HLA-C the fewest. Looking again later, the authors saw that most CMV-associated TCR beta chains seemed HLA-restricted.

Germline V lookup: CDR1 LGHNA, CDR2 YSLEER. This CDR3 is built from 17 residues. Losses at the gene ends were 0 bases for V and 5 bases for J; bases not matched to a gene: 10. This PCR relied on a set of 60 Vbeta primers and 13 Jbeta primers. Some clones are missing from TCRdb's copy, which holds only in-frame ones; the method was immunoSEQ multiplex PCR. There are around 120,000 clones in the sample; roughly four fifths occur only once, and roughly 3.1% lies in the top ten. Comment on this clone: Its matching antigen is unknown.

V usage is TRBV4-3 and J usage is TRBJ2-3, with 8 bases matching TRBD2. The sequence derives from a woman in her 30s in good health and CMV-seropositive. Sequencing was carried out using PBMCs. Here the CDR3 reads CASSQDRAGELRDTQYF. The CDR3 nucleotides read TGCGCCAGCAGCCAAGACCGAGCGGGGGAATTGAGAGATACGCAGTATTTT.